This T cell receptor beta chain was captured by sequencing in a study of blood T cells in healthy people across ages. Study-wide background: The capture of about one barcoded beta molecule per two T cells was achieved by template switching. The study's findings and limits: Greater diversity and more naive CD4+ cells were seen in long-lived donors than in aged donors. Measured against age, TCR beta diversity per million T cells decreased in a roughly linear manner.

It was with a sample-barcoded 5' primer and a J-beta primer mix that a second PCR of about 7 to 12 cycles was run. Every single cDNA molecule received a tag from a template-switch adaptor with 12 random nucleotides. TCRdb itself ran the 5' RACE reads through MiXCR, one entry per CDR3 protein. Of 650,000 to 800,000 distinct CDR3 sequences in the sample, under 55% are singletons; the top ten hold nearly 20%. Germline V gene lookup returns CDR1 LGHNA and CDR2 YSLEER. This CDR3 has 20 residues. J was trimmed by 10 bases and V by 0 bases; bases with no gene match: 19. Note on this clonotype: Its target is not known.

The chain employs TRBV4-3 and TRBJ1-6; the match to TRBD1 covers 9 bases. The receptor was derived from a man aged 55 to 70 in good health. Sequenced material: blood. In DNA form, the CDR3 reads TGCGCCAGCAGCCAAGATCAAGAGGGACAGGGTAGACGTAGTTGGTCACCCCTCCACTTT. Protein sequence: CASSQDQEGQGRRSWSPLHF.